This passage covers 19 T cell receptor beta chains from one sample sequenced in a study of blood T cell repertoires in COVID-19. TCRdb's copy holds only in-frame clones and misses some; the assay was immunoSEQ multiplex PCR. This table holds over 150,000 clones, approximately 86% found once. Sequencing was done on a sample of peripheral blood. Receptors originate from a man older than 75 with COVID-19, enrolled during active disease.

The chain links TRBV5-6 to TRBJ1-6; the match to TRBD1 covers 11 bases. This CDR3 is 15 amino acids long. The trim removed 4 bases at V and 6 bases at J, leaving 3 bases unmatched. Germline V gene sequence: CDR1 SGHDT, CDR2 YYEEEE. This CDR3 is CASSPGTGGNSPLHF. Written as DNA, the CDR3 is TGTGCCAGCAGCCCCGGGACAGGGGGTAATTCACCCCTCCACTTT.

The V and J genes are TRBV6-2 or TRBV6-3 and TRBJ1-5; 10 nucleotides agree with TRBD1. The length of the CDR3 is 16 residues. Germline CDR1 reads MNHEY; CDR2 reads SVGEGT. J gave up 5 bases and V 3 bases, and 7 bases lay outside the gene matches. The CDR3 DNA reads as TGTGCCAGCAGTTATGGGACAGGGGTATCGGATCAGCCCCAGCATTTT. It encodes CASSYGTGVSDQPQHF.

This clone showed up just a few times. The chain joins TRBV5-5 to TRBJ1-1; no clear D. CDR1 is SGHKS and CDR2 is YYEKEE in the germline V gene (reference sequence). There are 14 residues in the CDR3. Trimming stripped 1 base from V and 1 base from J, with 8 bases between. CDR3 sequence: CASSLLSRNTEAFF. CDR3 DNA sequence: TGTGCCAGCAGCTTGCTCAGTCGGAACACTGAAGCTTTCTTT.

This chain links TRBV14 with TRBJ2-3; TRBD1 matches at 8 bases. Germline CDR1 and CDR2: SGHDN and FVKESK. The CDR3 is 15 amino acids. Unmatched junction bases numbered 6, after V lost 4 bases and J lost 3 bases. The CDR3 reads CASSPVQGATDTQYF. The CDR3, as DNA: TGTGCCAGCAGCCCCGTGCAGGGGGCAACAGATACGCAGTATTTT.

J is TRBJ1-4 and V is TRBV7-9, with TRBD1 identical over 7 bases. Trimming cost V 3 bases and J 7 bases; bases outside gene matches: 5. The CDR3 has 14 residues. CDR1 and CDR2 from the germline V gene are SEHNR and FQNEAQ (reference sequence). This chain's CDR3 is CASSFGGQSEKLFF. CDR3 nucleotide sequence: TGTGCCAGCAGCTTTGGGGGACAGAGTGAAAAACTGTTTTTT.

This clone came up once. The rearrangement uses TRBV19 and TRBJ1-1; maybe TRBD1 (5 bases). The V end was cut by 6 bases, the J end by 7 bases, with 21 bases between. Per the germline V gene, CDR1 is LNHDA and CDR2 is SQIVND (reference sequence). The CDR3 sequence is 15 residues long. The CDR3 DNA reads TGTGCCAGTAGCCACCGAGGGGCAGCGGGTGTTGAAGCTTTCTTT. As protein: CASSHRGAAGVEAFF.

As to this clone: The sample has other DNA sequences that encode this CDR3 too. The CDR3 sequence is CASSATGGYTEAFF. The CDR3 bases are TGTGCCAGCAGTGCCACAGGGGGCTACACTGAAGCTTTCTTT. This rearrangement joins TRBV2 to TRBJ1-1; 9 bases fit TRBD1. The CDR3 covers 14 residues. Unmatched junction bases numbered 3, after V lost 4 bases and J lost 3 bases. Germline-derived CDR1 and CDR2 are SNHLY and FYNNEI.

This chain uses TRBV29-1 with TRBJ1-2; 9 nucleotides agree with TRBD1. This CDR3 contains 13 residues. Germline loops: CDR1 SQVTM, CDR2 ANQGSEA. V lost 4 bases to trimming and J lost 4 bases; unmatched junction nucleotides: 4. The CDR3 nucleotides read TGCAGCGTTGGAGGGACAGGGATCTATGGCTACACCTTC. Translated: CSVGGTGIYGYTF.

In this sample, this clone turned up many times. This sample also contains other DNA sequences that code for the same CDR3. The chain combines TRBV5-1 with TRBJ2-7, with 9 bases lining up with TRBD2. The CDR3 has 16 residues. Losses at the gene ends were 4 bases for V and 1 base for J; bases not matched to a gene: 9. The germline gives CDR1 SGHRS, CDR2 YFSETQ. CDR3 amino acids: CASSLGGSGGSYEQYF. The CDR3 DNA reads as TGCGCCAGCAGCCTTGGAGGTAGCGGGGGATCCTACGAGCAGTACTTC.

V is TRBV2 and J is TRBJ1-4; 10 bases are a match to TRBD1. Germline V CDR1 and CDR2: SNHLY, FYNNEI. This CDR3 has 15 residues. V lost 8 bases and J lost 8; bases outside the gene matches: 11. DNA of the CDR3: TGTGCCAGCGCTACCCGACAGGGGGCCGGGGAAAAACTGTTTTTT. Translated, it gives CASATRQGAGEKLFF.

The CDR3 reads CASSLTGPAATNEKLFF. CDR3 coding DNA: TGTGCCAGCAGCTTGACAGGCCCGGCTGCAACTAATGAAAAACTGTTTTTT. The chain carries TRBV13 and TRBJ1-4; D perhaps matches TRBD1 (6 bases). Germline CDR1 PRHDT, CDR2 FYEKMQ (reference sequence). V was clipped by 3 bases and J by 0 bases, with 14 bases between them. There are 17 residues in the CDR3.

The chain couples TRBV7-8 to TRBJ1-5; 7 bases agree with TRBD1. J lost 7 bases, V lost 3 bases, and 9 bases had no gene match. The CDR3 is 15 residues long. Per the germline V gene, CDR1 is SGHVS and CDR2 is FQNEAQ. The CDR3 nucleotides are TGTGCCAGCAGCTTTCGAGCCAGGGGGATCCAGCCCCAGCATTTT. Translating gives CASSFRARGIQPQHF.

V and J are TRBV27 and TRBJ2-7, with TRBD1 as a possible D gene (6 bases). The germline V gene has CDR1 MNHEY and CDR2 SMNVEV (reference sequence). V lost 0 bases and J 1 base, leaving 13 bases between the germline ends. CDR3 length equals 16 residues. For the CDR3, the DNA is TGTGCCAGCAGTTTATCGGGGGCAGGTGCGTCCTACGAGCAGTACTTC. The encoded protein is CASSLSGAGASYEQYF.

V gene TRBV4-2 combines with J gene TRBJ1-2, with TRBD1 matching over 9 bases. CDR3 size: 15 residues. The V gene's germline CDR1 is LGHNA and CDR2 YNFKEQ. V was clipped by 4 bases and J by 2 bases; unmatched bases: 5. CDR3 region: CASSLPGTGNYGYTF. The CDR3 DNA follows: TGTGCCAGCAGCCTTCCCGGGACAGGGAACTATGGCTACACCTTC.

The gene calls are TRBV5-1 and TRBJ1-2; 7 bases agree with TRBD1. CDR1 SGHRS and CDR2 YFSETQ come from the germline V gene. V trimming: 5 bases; J trimming: 5 bases; junction bases outside the gene matches: 12. This CDR3 is 15 amino acids long. The CDR3 reads CASSPGQADIYGYTF. The CDR3 bases are TGCGCCAGCAGTCCTGGACAGGCGGATATTTATGGCTACACCTTC.

This clone appeared a few times. CDR3 in amino acids: CASSLTRANGYTF. For the CDR3, the DNA is TGTGCCAGCAGTTTAACCAGGGCGAATGGCTACACCTTC. The V gene is TRBV28, the J gene TRBJ1-2; D might be TRBD1 (5 bases). Per the germline V gene, CDR1 is MDHEN and CDR2 is SYDVKM. The CDR3 runs 13 residues. V lost 2 bases and J lost 6, with 10 bases in between.

The chain combines TRBV27 with TRBJ1-5; a possible D gene is TRBD1 (6 bases). Looked up from germline, CDR1 is MNHEY and CDR2 is SMNVEV (reference sequence). The CDR3 length is 14 residues. V lost 7 bases, J lost 2 bases, and 12 bases lay in between. CDR3 DNA: TGTGCCAGCACCCGTGCAGGGGGCAATCAGCCCCAGCATTTT. Translating gives CASTRAGGNQPQHF.

V gene TRBV7-3 combines with J gene TRBJ1-1, with TRBD1 identical over 7 bases. With 0 bases clipped from V and 3 bases from J, the junction kept 4 bases outside the gene matches. Germline loops: CDR1 SGHTA, CDR2 FQGTGA. The CDR3 totals 15 residues. The CDR3, as DNA: TGTGCCAGCAGCTTAACCCCAGGGGGAGACACTGAAGCTTTCTTT. Translation gives CASSLTPGGDTEAFF.

V and J are TRBV4-1 and TRBJ1-1; D perhaps matches TRBD1 (6 bases). V was cut by 3 bases and J by 1 base, with 15 bases left in between. Germline V gives CDR1 MGHRA, CDR2 YSYEKL. The CDR3 extends over 16 amino acids. The CDR3 nucleotides are TGCGCCAGCAGCCATGGGCTCACAGGGCGGAACACTGAAGCTTTCTTT. It is translated as CASSHGLTGRNTEAFF.